This entry lists 14 T cell receptor beta chains sequenced from one sample in a study of blood T cell repertoires in COVID-19 (dated by TCRdb to 2020 to 2022). Library prep was done by the immunoSEQ multiplex PCR assay. In TCRdb, the immuneACCESS table is reduced to in-frame sequences with V and J assigned. These tables do not hold every clone; where another copy was compared, an unresolved V gene accounts for under half, and the others remain unexplained. The sample profile shows 200,000 to 250,000 clones; about 79% of them were found once. 3% to 3.5% of the sample is held by the ten biggest clonotypes. The sample comprised PBMCs or T cells enriched from blood (not recorded which). The receptors were sampled from a woman in her fifties or sixties who had recovered from COVID-19.

This chain joins TRBV18 and TRBJ1-4; D unclear. The germline V gene encodes CDR1 KGHSH and CDR2 LQKENI. The CDR3 extends over 14 amino acids. Trimming took 6 bases from V and 6 from J, leaving 14 bases between them. CDR3 nucleotide sequence: TGTGCCAGCTCGGCCCTGGTTGGTGATGAAAAACTGTTTTTT. The encoded protein is CASSALVGDEKLFF.

The chain employs TRBV11-3 and TRBJ2-1, with 7 positions matching TRBD2. The length of the CDR3 is 14 residues. Germline CDR1 SGHNT, CDR2 YENEEA. V was clipped by 3 bases and J by 5 bases; unmatched bases: 4. The CDR3 reads CASSLSGTNNEQFF. DNA of the CDR3: TGTGCCAGCAGCTTGTCCGGGACTAACAATGAGCAGTTCTTC.

V and J are TRBV6-5 and TRBJ1-4; the match to TRBD1 covers 9 bases. The germline gives CDR1 MNHEY, CDR2 SVGAGI. V lost 4 bases to trimming and J lost 7 bases; unmatched junction nucleotides: 7. The CDR3 contains 15 residues. The CDR3 sequence is CASSSPQGAGEKLFF. The CDR3 coding sequence is TGTGCCAGCAGTTCACCACAGGGGGCTGGTGAAAAACTGTTTTTT.

The chain combines TRBV2 with TRBJ2-7; possibly TRBD2 for D (5 bases). This CDR3 has 12 residues. The V gene's germline CDR1 is SNHLY and CDR2 FYNNEI. Trimming cost V 7 bases and J 2 bases, with 9 bases left between them. Here the CDR3 DNA reads TGTGCCAGCAAGGAGGCAGCCTACGAGCAGTACTTC. It specifies CASKEAAYEQYF.

The rearrangement uses TRBV7-2 and TRBJ1-2; TRBD1 agrees at 7 bases. With 1 base clipped from V and 4 bases from J, the junction kept 3 bases outside the gene matches. Germline CDR1 is SGHTA and CDR2 is FQGNSA. CDR3 length: 14 amino acids. CDR3 bases: TGTGCCAGCAGCTTAGAGGGACAGTCCTATGGCTACACCTTC. Encoded protein: CASSLEGQSYGYTF.

The chain employs TRBV5-1 and TRBJ1-6; 7 bases align to TRBD1. The CDR3 contains 15 residues. Germline V gives CDR1 SGHRS, CDR2 YFSETQ. The trim removed 4 bases at V and 5 bases at J, leaving 6 bases unmatched. In DNA, the CDR3 is TGCGCCAGCAGCCCTGGGGACAGAAATAATTCACCCCTCCACTTT. Translating gives CASSPGDRNNSPLHF.

V usage is TRBV14 and J usage is TRBJ2-1; TRBD2 might be the D (5 bases). Deletions cut 3 bases from V and 9 bases from J, with 6 bases between. The CDR3 sequence is 11 residues long. Germline V CDR1 and CDR2: SGHDN, FVKESK. The CDR3 nucleotides read TGTGCCAGCAGCCATACTAGTGAGCAGTTCTTC. Protein sequence: CASSHTSEQFF.

This clone was counted only a few times. The V and J genes are TRBV7-9 and TRBJ2-2; 14 nucleotides line up with TRBD2. The CDR3 has 16 amino acids. Trimming cost V 7 bases and J 1 base; bases outside gene matches: 2. Germline CDR1 SEHNR, CDR2 FQNEAQ (reference sequence). The CDR3 is CASMGLAGENTGELFF. DNA for the CDR3: TGTGCCAGCATGGGACTAGCGGGAGAGAACACCGGGGAGCTGTTTTTT.

In its sample, this clone was seen many times. The V call is TRBV27, the J call TRBJ1-5; D is uncertain. The germline V gene encodes CDR1 MNHEY and CDR2 SMNVEV (reference sequence). This CDR3 has 15 amino acids. The V end was cut by 1 base, the J end by 4 bases, with 11 bases between. DNA for the CDR3: TGTGCCAGCAGTTTATGGTACCAAGCAAATCAGCCCCAGCATTTT. Translating gives CASSLWYQANQPQHF.

This clone has just one count. The chain joins TRBV3-1 (or the pseudogene TRBV3-2) to TRBJ2-7; D remains unclear. Germline CDR1 and CDR2: LGHDT and YNNKEL (reference sequence). V lost 1 base to trimming and J lost 1 base, with 5 bases between them. This CDR3 comprises 13 residues. CDR3 sequence (DNA): TGTGCCAGCAGCCAAGCATTTTCCTACGAGCAGTACTTC. Its protein product is CASSQAFSYEQYF.

The rearrangement uses TRBV3-1 (or the pseudogene TRBV3-2) and TRBJ1-1, with 11 bases lining up with TRBD1. CDR3 length: 14 amino acids. The germline V gene has CDR1 LGHDT and CDR2 YNNKEL (reference sequence). Trimming took 5 bases from V and 7 from J; bases not matched to a gene: 6. The CDR3 region is CASSVGTGGLEAFF. The CDR3 nucleotides read TGTGCCAGCAGCGTCGGGACAGGGGGACTTGAAGCTTTCTTT.

The chain has TRBV11-2 and TRBJ2-7; no clear D gene. The V gene lost 0 bases and the J gene lost 6 bases, with 9 bases spanning the gap. Germline values: CDR1 SGHAT, CDR2 FQNNGV. The CDR3 runs 13 residues. In nucleotides, the CDR3 is TGTGCCAGCAGCTTAGATCCTTTCCGCGAGCAGTACTTC. Translation gives CASSLDPFREQYF.

This chain links TRBV19 with TRBJ1-1; no definite D call. The CDR3 length is 13 residues. From germline, CDR1 is LNHDA and CDR2 SQIVND (reference sequence). V lost 7 bases and J 5 bases, leaving 14 bases between the germline ends. CDR3 bases: TGTGCCAGTATTACACCCAGGTGGACTGAAGCTTTCTTT. It encodes CASITPRWTEAFF.

The table lists this clone with a few counts. The chain uses TRBV10-2 and TRBJ1-1; D is possibly TRBD1 (6 bases). V lost 8 bases and J lost 0, with 10 bases in between. The CDR3 extends over 13 amino acids. Per germline, CDR1 WSHSY and CDR2 SAAADI. The CDR3 region is CASLQGLNTEAFF. The DNA of the CDR3 is TGCGCCAGCTTACAGGGTTTGAACACTGAAGCTTTCTTT.